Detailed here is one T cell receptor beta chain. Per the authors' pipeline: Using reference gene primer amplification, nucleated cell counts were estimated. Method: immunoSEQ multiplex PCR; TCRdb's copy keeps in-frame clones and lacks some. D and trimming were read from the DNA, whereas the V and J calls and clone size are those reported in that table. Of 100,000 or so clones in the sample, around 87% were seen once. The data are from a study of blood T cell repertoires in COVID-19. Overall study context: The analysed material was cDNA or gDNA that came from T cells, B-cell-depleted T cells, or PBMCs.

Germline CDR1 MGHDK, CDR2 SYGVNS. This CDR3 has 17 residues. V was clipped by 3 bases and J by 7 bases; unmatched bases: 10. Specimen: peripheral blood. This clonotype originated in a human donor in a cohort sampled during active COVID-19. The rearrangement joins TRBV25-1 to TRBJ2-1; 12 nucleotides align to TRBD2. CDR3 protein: CASSDPRTSGMENEQFF. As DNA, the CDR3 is TGTGCCAGCAGTGATCCGCGGACTAGCGGGATGGAAAATGAGCAGTTCTTC.